The 3 T cell receptor beta chains given below trace back to one sample, sequenced in a study of T cells in localized non-small cell lung cancer. Data came from immunoSEQ multiplex PCR; TCRdb stores just in-frame clones and leaves some out. The sample has about 37,000 clones, around 93% seen once. The material sequenced was peripheral blood mononuclear cells, taken before any cancer treatment. The receptors originated from an older female donor with stage II lung adenocarcinoma.

V and J are TRBV6-1 and TRBJ2-5, with D unclear. The CDR3 extends over 13 amino acids. Germline V gene data show CDR1 as MNHNS and CDR2 as SASEGT. V was trimmed by 4 bases and J by 3 bases, leaving 9 bases between them. In DNA form, the CDR3 reads TGTGCCAGCAGTGCTTATGGTGAAGAGACCCAGTACTTC. Its protein is CASSAYGEETQYF.

CDR3 protein: CASRRGGRYEQYF. CDR3 coding DNA: TGTGCCAGCAGGCGGGGAGGACGGTACGAGCAGTACTTC. The chain recombines TRBV28 with TRBJ2-7; D might be TRBD2 (6 bases). The V and J ends lost 6 bases and 4 bases respectively, with 13 bases between them. Looked up from germline, CDR1 is MDHEN and CDR2 is SYDVKM. This CDR3 spans 13 amino acids. The whole variable domain, remainder taken from reference TRBV28 and TRBJ2-7, is DVKVTQSSRYLVKRTGEKVFLECVQDMDHENMFWYRQDPGLGLRLIYFSYDVKMKEKGDIPEGYSVSREKKERFSLILESASTNQTSMYLCASRRGGRYEQYFGPGTRLTVT.

The chain uses TRBV6-5 and TRBJ2-7, with D maybe TRBD1 (5 bases). This CDR3 contains 14 residues. V was shortened by 7 bases and J by 0 bases, with 13 bases between the two germline ends. The germline V gene has CDR1 MNHEY and CDR2 SVGAGI. For the CDR3, the DNA is TGTGCCAGCATTCAAACAGGAGCCTCCTACGAGCAGTACTTC. Amino acids: CASIQTGASYEQYF.